This T cell receptor (beta chain) was sequenced for a study of cytomegalovirus exposure and HLA in healthy donors. PCR was performed using 60 Vbeta and 13 Jbeta primers. The data were produced by immunoSEQ multiplex PCR, yet TCRdb's version contains in-frame clones alone and is incomplete. The sample table includes 50,000 to 70,000 clones. Germline-derived CDR1 and CDR2 are SQVTM and ANQGSEA. CDR3 length: 12 amino acids. V shed 6 bases, J shed 5 bases, and the junction held 1 base outside the gene matches. The sequenced sample consisted of PBMCs. V and J are TRBV29-1 and TRBJ2-5; 12 nucleotides match TRBD2. The clonotype was recovered from a woman aged 18-30 years in good health and CMV-seronegative. In DNA form, the CDR3 reads TGCAGCGTCGGGACTAGCGGGGAGACCCAGTACTTC. This sequence encodes CSVGTSGETQYF.